Listed below are T cell receptor beta chains from one sample, sequenced in a study of PD-1 blockade in classical Hodgkin lymphoma. This table comes from immunoSEQ multiplex PCR, and its TCRdb copy is limited to in-frame clones, with some not included. The table has under 40,000 clones, 77% seen once. The starting material was peripheral blood mononuclear cells (PBMCs), obtained before the fourth cycle of nivolumab. The receptor set was obtained from a human donor with classical Hodgkin lymphoma. The CDR3 runs from the conserved cysteine through the conserved F or W. Each record gives: D gene, V gene, J gene, clone size, CDR3 protein, CDR3 DNA. A D gene is named only where the DNA matches it firmly. The size field is filled for only some rows; it gives once, few, many or a size class.

>TRBD1|TRBV30|TRBJ1-5|.
CAWSEGQIRGQPQHF
TGTGCCTGGAGTGAGGGACAGATTCGAGGGCAGCCCCAGCATTTT
>TRBD1|TRBV4-3|TRBJ2-5|.
CASSQTTGVGETQYF
TGCGCCAGCAGCCAAACGACAGGGGTGGGGGAGACCCAGTACTTC
>.|TRBV7-3|TRBJ2-3|few
CASSLVESSTQYF
TGTGCCAGCAGCTTAGTCGAGTCCTCAACGCAGTATTTT
>TRBD2|TRBV9|TRBJ2-3|few
CASSVGSGGRTDTQYF
TGTGCCAGCAGCGTAGGTAGCGGGGGGCGCACAGATACGCAGTATTTT
>.|TRBV7-6|TRBJ2-5|.
CASSLGQVQETQYF
TGTGCCAGCAGCTTAGGTCAGGTTCAAGAGACCCAGTACTTC
>TRBD1|TRBV4-2|TRBJ1-2|.
CASSQAGTGIDYGYTF
TGTGCCAGCAGCCAGGCCGGGACAGGGATAGACTATGGCTACACCTTC
>TRBD2|TRBV6-5|TRBJ2-5|.
CASSYLSGGAETQYF
TGTGCCAGCAGTTACCTTAGCGGGGGGGCCGAGACCCAGTACTTC
>.|TRBV29-1|TRBJ2-1|.
CSVAVWGVPLSYNEQFF
TGCAGCGTTGCTGTCTGGGGGGTCCCACTCTCCTACAATGAGCAGTTCTTC
>.|TRBV19|TRBJ2-1|.
CASSKGRDNEQFF
TGTGCCAGTAGTAAGGGTAGGGACAATGAGCAGTTCTTC
>.|TRBV4-1|TRBJ1-2|.
CASSQDLRGRNGYTF
TGCGCCAGCAGCCAAGATCTGAGGGGAAGGAATGGCTACACCTTC
>.|TRBV29-1|TRBJ2-7|.
CSVGTYYEQYF
TGCAGCGTCGGGACTTACTACGAGCAGTACTTC
>.|TRBV29-1|TRBJ2-3|few
CSVDAQFTDTQYF
TGCAGCGTTGACGCCCAGTTCACAGATACGCAGTATTTT
>.|TRBV5-1|TRBJ2-2|.
CASSPRTDKNTGELFF
TGCGCCAGCAGCCCAAGGACGGATAAAAACACCGGGGAGCTGTTTTTT
>.|TRBV19|TRBJ1-5|.
CASSIDTTSNQPQHF
TGTGCCAGTAGTATCGACACCACAAGCAATCAGCCCCAGCATTTT
>.|TRBV5-8|TRBJ1-1|.
CASSPNLNTEAFF
TGTGCCAGCAGCCCCAACCTGAACACTGAAGCTTTCTTT
>.|TRBV7-7|TRBJ2-5|.
CASSPPGGWETQYF
TGTGCTAGCAGCCCCCCGGGGGGCTGGGAGACCCAGTACTTC
>TRBD1|TRBV6-1|TRBJ2-1|.
CASSEMTGVGNEQFF
TGTGCCAGCAGTGAAATGACAGGGGTCGGGAATGAGCAGTTCTTC
>.|TRBV7-6|TRBJ2-1|.
CASSFPGFF
TGTGCCAGCAGCTTTCCGGGGTTCTTC
>.|TRBV7-9|TRBJ1-3|.
CASSWTETSIYF
TGTGCCAGCAGCTGGACCGAGACTTCCATATATTTT
>.|TRBV5-1|TRBJ2-3|once
CASSLGIITDTQYF
TGCGCCAGCAGCTTAGGGATTATCACAGATACGCAGTATTTT
>.|TRBV14|TRBJ2-1|.
CASSQTGGNEQFF
TGTGCCAGCAGCCAAACAGGCGGCAATGAGCAGTTCTTC
>TRBD1|TRBV10-3|TRBJ2-5|.
CAISGTGNQETQYF
TGTGCCATCAGTGGGACAGGGAACCAAGAGACCCAGTACTTC
>.|TRBV10-2|TRBJ1-3|once
CASSESSFTSGNTIYF
TGCGCCAGCAGTGAGTCGAGTTTTACCTCTGGAAACACCATATATTTT
>.|TRBV5-1|TRBJ1-2|.
CASSLGGVSNYGYTF
TGCGCCAGCAGCTTGGGAGGGGTCTCCAACTATGGCTACACCTTC
>TRBD1|TRBV28|TRBJ1-1|.
CASSPGQGFTEAFF
TGTGCCAGCAGTCCGGGACAGGGGTTCACTGAAGCTTTCTTT
>.|TRBV7-3|TRBJ2-1|.
CASSLTSVGEQFF
TGTGCCAGCAGCTTAACTAGCGTAGGTGAGCAGTTCTTC
>.|TRBV4-3|TRBJ2-2|.
CASSQDLRFTGELFF
TGCGCCAGCAGCCAAGATTTGCGGTTCACCGGGGAGCTGTTTTTT
>.|TRBV4-3|TRBJ2-7|.
CASSQEGAGRYEQYF
TGCGCCAGCAGCCAAGAAGGAGCAGGGAGGTACGAGCAGTACTTC
>TRBD2|TRBV5-1|TRBJ2-5|.
CASSLRLAGLETQYF
TGCGCCAGCAGCTTGAGGCTAGCGGGGTTGGAGACCCAGTACTTC
>.|TRBV7-8|TRBJ2-7|.
CASSFFGLGAPGNEQYF
TGTGCCAGCAGCTTTTTCGGGCTGGGGGCGCCGGGGAACGAGCAGTACTTC
>.|TRBV7-2|TRBJ1-2|.
CASSFSRDYGYTF
TGTGCCAGCAGCTTCAGTAGGGATTATGGCTACACCTTC
>.|TRBV6-6|TRBJ2-2|.
CASSYRSLGTGELFF
TGTGCCAGCAGTTACCGCTCGTTGGGCACCGGGGAGCTGTTTTTT
>.|TRBV7-9|TRBJ2-2|.
CASSKPTRSVGGTGELFF
TGTGCCAGCAGCAAACCGACACGGTCGGTTGGAGGGACCGGGGAGCTGTTTTTT
>.|TRBV7-9|TRBJ2-7|.
CASSFAHYEQYF
TGTGCCAGCAGCTTTGCCCATTACGAGCAGTACTTC
>.|TRBV6-1|TRBJ2-3|.
CASREGFGATDTQYF
TGTGCCAGCAGGGAAGGGTTTGGGGCAACGGATACGCAGTATTTT
>TRBD1|TRBV5-1|TRBJ2-1|.
CASSGTGRNEQFF
TGCGCCAGCAGCGGGACAGGGCGGAATGAGCAGTTCTTC
>.|TRBV18|TRBJ1-2|.
CASSPPAESNYGYTF
TGTGCCAGCTCACCACCGGCAGAATCTAACTATGGCTACACCTTC
>TRBD1|TRBV2|TRBJ1-1|few
CASSEQGGANTEAFF
TGTGCCAGCAGTGAACAGGGGGGGGCGAACACTGAAGCTTTCTTT
>.|TRBV6-5|TRBJ2-7|.
CASSSRGTGEQYF
TGTGCCAGCAGCTCCCGGGGGACCGGCGAGCAGTACTTC
>.|TRBV30|TRBJ1-4|many
CAWSGLLNEKLFF
TGTGCCTGGAGCGGACTCTTGAATGAAAAACTGTTTTTT
>.|TRBV30|TRBJ1-4|.
CAWSDRGGEKLFF
TGTGCCTGGAGTGATAGGGGAGGTGAAAAACTGTTTTTT
>TRBD1|TRBV5-5|TRBJ1-5|.
CASSLAVWDRGFSNQPQHF
TGTGCCAGCAGCTTGGCTGTTTGGGACAGGGGGTTTAGCAATCAGCCCCAGCATTTT
>.|TRBV5-1|TRBJ2-4|.
CASSRTLGEEDIQYF
TGCGCCAGCAGCAGAACCCTGGGGGAGGAGGACATTCAGTACTTC
>TRBD1|TRBV5-4|TRBJ2-7|.
CASSLRTGEYEQYF
TGTGCCAGCAGCCTCAGGACAGGGGAATACGAGCAGTACTTC
>.|TRBV9|TRBJ2-3|.
CASSLRDTGYTDTQYF
TGTGCCAGCAGCCTTCGGGACACAGGATACACAGATACGCAGTATTTT
>.|TRBV20-1|TRBJ2-7|.
CSARAVDEQYF
TGCAGTGCTAGGGCAGTAGACGAGCAGTACTTC
>TRBD1|TRBV5-1|TRBJ1-1|.
CASSSGQGAYTEAFF
TGCGCCAGCAGCTCCGGACAGGGGGCATACACTGAAGCTTTCTTT
>.|TRBV4-3|TRBJ2-6|.
CASSQEIGDQRTGANVLTF
TGCGCCAGCAGCCAAGAGATAGGGGACCAACGAACTGGGGCCAACGTCCTGACTTTC
>.|TRBV6-6|TRBJ1-4|.
CASRRGQSEAEKLFF
TGTGCCAGCAGGCGAGGACAGTCGGAAGCGGAAAAACTGTTTTTT
>.|TRBV6-5|TRBJ1-6|.
CASSYEEYNSPLHF
TGTGCCAGCAGTTACGAGGAGTATAATTCACCCCTCCACTTT